The rows below give T cell receptor beta chains drawn from one sample of a study of T cell repertoires in cytomegalovirus infection. TCRdb processed the reads anew with MiXCR; each CDR3 protein has one entry. The sample lists hundreds of thousands of distinct CDR3 sequences; 24% were seen once. Specimen: CD8+ T cells from PBMCs. These receptors were collected from a human donor in good health (CMV status not recorded). Some clones in this sample may be carry-over from other donors' samples. Both conserved end residues are part of each CDR3. The order of the fields is V gene, D gene, J gene, clone size, CDR3 protein, CDR3 DNA. The D gene is left open where the match is weak. Clone size is shown for a subset of rows, as once, few, many or a class of expanded clone.

>TRBV13|TRBD2|TRBJ2-4|.
CASSPTPGTSGAYAKNIQYF
TGTGCCAGCAGCCCAACCCCCGGGACTAGCGGGGCCTACGCCAAAAACATTCAGTACTTC
>TRBV6-2/TRBV6-3|TRBD2|TRBJ2-5|.
CASSYSLAGQETQYF
TGTGCCAGCAGTTACTCCCTAGCGGGGCAAGAGACCCAGTACTTC
>TRBV7-9|.|TRBJ2-1|.
CASSSGTPWDEQFF
TGTGCCAGCAGCTCCGGGACTCCCTGGGATGAGCAGTTCTTC
>TRBV20-1|TRBD1|TRBJ2-1|.
CSARGYGQGDNEQFF
TGCAGTGCTAGAGGGTACGGGCAGGGGGACAATGAGCAGTTCTTC
>TRBV2|.|TRBJ2-1|.
CASSERASAYNEQFF
TGTGCCAGCAGTGAGAGGGCTAGCGCCTACAATGAGCAGTTCTTC
>TRBV7-2|TRBD2|TRBJ2-3|.
CASSPRLAGGFDTQYF
TGTGCCAGCAGCCCCCGACTAGCGGGGGGGTTCGATACGCAGTATTTT
>TRBV7-2|.|TRBJ2-5|many
CASSLQQIQETQYF
TGTGCCAGCAGCTTACAACAGATACAAGAGACCCAGTACTTC
>TRBV10-3|.|TRBJ2-3|.
CAIRIRQGLSTDTQYF
TGTGCCATCAGGATCAGACAGGGACTTAGCACAGATACGCAGTATTTT
>TRBV27|.|TRBJ1-1|.
CASRNGRTEAFF
TGTGCCAGCAGAAATGGAAGGACTGAAGCTTTCTTT
>TRBV7-9|TRBD2|TRBJ2-1|many
CASSPGTSNYNEQFF
TGTGCCAGCAGCCCCGGGACTAGCAACTACAATGAGCAGTTCTTC
>TRBV7-2|.|TRBJ2-3|many
CATEWTVHTDTQYF
TGTGCCACTGAGTGGACAGTGCACACAGATACGCAGTATTTT
>TRBV29-1|.|TRBJ2-1|few
CSAGDGANEQFF
TGCAGCGCCGGCGACGGGGCTAATGAGCAGTTCTTC
>TRBV5-1|.|TRBJ2-1|.
CASRPEGKEQFF
TGCGCCAGCCGCCCTGAGGGGAAAGAGCAGTTCTTC
>TRBV27|TRBD2|TRBJ2-2|many
CASSLAGGPAGELFF
TGTGCCAGCAGTTTAGCGGGGGGGCCCGCCGGGGAGCTGTTTTTT
>TRBV10-1|TRBD1|TRBJ2-2|few
CASSEEGAHPGELFF
TGCGCCAGCAGTGAGGAGGGGGCGCACCCCGGGGAGCTGTTTTTT
>TRBV29-1|.|TRBJ1-1|few
CSVAMNTEAFF
TGCAGCGTCGCGATGAACACTGAAGCTTTCTTT
>TRBV29-1|.|TRBJ1-2|.
CSADTNYGYTF
TGCAGTGCTGACACTAACTATGGCTACACCTTC
>TRBV28|.|TRBJ1-5|.
CASRQFESGQPQHF
TGTGCCAGTCGACAGTTTGAGTCCGGCCAGCCCCAGCATTTT
>TRBV11-1|.|TRBJ2-1|few
CASSLAPGYYNEQFF
TGTGCCAGCAGCTTAGCGCCGGGATACTACAATGAGCAGTTCTTC
>TRBV9|.|TRBJ2-1|.
CASSGLGHSFNRSSYNEQFF
TGTGCCAGCAGCGGGTTGGGACACTCTTTTAATCGGAGCTCCTACAATGAGCAGTTCTTC
>TRBV7-6|.|TRBJ1-4|.
CASSLDSPRGEKLFF
TGTGCCAGCAGCCTAGACAGCCCCCGAGGAGAAAAACTGTTTTTT
>TRBV7-6|TRBD1|TRBJ2-1|many
CASGLGDRGDNEQFF
TGTGCCAGCGGTCTCGGGGACAGGGGTGACAATGAGCAGTTCTTC
>TRBV7-9|.|TRBJ2-5|few
CASSLGATDQETQYF
TGTGCCAGCAGCTTAGGAGCGACCGACCAAGAGACCCAGTACTTC
>TRBV6-6|.|TRBJ1-1|.
CASSLYREGEAFF
TGTGCCAGCAGTCTATACAGGGAAGGTGAAGCTTTCTTT
>TRBV29-1|.|TRBJ1-2|few
CSVEDQSRRGYTF
TGCAGCGTTGAAGATCAATCCCGGCGTGGCTACACCTTC
>TRBV2|.|TRBJ2-1|.
CASSEKTPQFF
TGTGCCAGCAGTGAGAAAACTCCGCAGTTCTTC
>TRBV29-1|.|TRBJ2-1|.
CSIPRGNYNEQFF
TGCAGCATCCCCCGCGGGAATTACAATGAGCAGTTCTTC
>TRBV7-4|.|TRBJ2-3|.
CASSLARGTDTLYF
TGTGCCAGCAGCTTAGCGCGAGGCACAGATACGCTGTATTTT
>TRBV2|.|TRBJ2-1|once
CASTPSGPRSGNEQFF
TGTGCCAGCACTCCCTCCGGGCCCCGATCGGGGAATGAGCAGTTCTTC
>TRBV7-8|.|TRBJ2-5|many
CASSFGTGDQETQYF
TGTGCCAGCAGCTTTGGGACGGGGGACCAAGAGACCCAGTACTTC
>TRBV2|TRBD2|TRBJ2-4|few
CASSTTSGVAKNIQYF
TGTGCCAGCAGTACAACTAGCGGTGTAGCCAAAAACATTCAGTACTTC
>TRBV29-1|.|TRBJ1-2|.
CSETLETDGYTF
TGCAGCGAAACATTAGAGACGGATGGCTACACCTTC
>TRBV7-6|TRBD1|TRBJ1-6|many
CASSPSRDRDPNRPLHF
TGTGCCAGCAGCCCGTCCCGGGACAGGGACCCGAATCGGCCCCTCCACTTT
>TRBV28|.|TRBJ1-1|.
CASSFGGGVNTEAFF
TGTGCCAGCAGTTTCGGTGGGGGAGTGAACACTGAAGCTTTCTTT
>TRBV5-1|.|TRBJ1-1|few
CASRGPTTEAFF
TGCGCCAGCCGTGGGCCAACCACTGAAGCTTTCTTT
>TRBV27|.|TRBJ2-1|few
CASSLRQTHGEQFF
TGTGCCAGCAGTTTGCGGCAGACACACGGTGAGCAGTTCTTC
>TRBV5-5|TRBD1|TRBJ2-1|.
CASSPLTGVYNEQFF
TGTGCCAGCAGCCCGCTGACAGGGGTCTACAATGAGCAGTTCTTC
>TRBV15|TRBD1|TRBJ1-2|.
CATSRVSPGQGDGYTF
TGTGCCACCAGCAGAGTATCACCAGGACAGGGAGATGGCTACACCTTC
>TRBV29-1|TRBD1|TRBJ2-5|once
CSVQDRGGETQYF
TGCAGCGTCCAGGACAGGGGGGGGGAGACCCAGTACTTC
>TRBV7-6|TRBD1|TRBJ1-1|many
CASSADRDTEAFF
TGTGCCAGCAGCGCGGACAGGGACACTGAAGCTTTCTTT
>TRBV12-3/TRBV12-4|.|TRBJ2-7|.
CASSTSALYEQYF
TGTGCCAGCAGTACATCGGCCCTCTACGAGCAGTACTTC
>TRBV23-1|TRBD1|TRBJ2-4|.
CASGGQSSPLAKNIQYF
TGCGCCAGCGGGGGACAGTCTAGCCCCCTAGCCAAAAACATTCAGTACTTC
>TRBV5-6|TRBD2|TRBJ2-1|many
CASSRGGPNEQFF
TGTGCCAGCAGTCGGGGGGGGCCCAATGAGCAGTTCTTC
>TRBV20-1|.|TRBJ1-2|.
CSARDRRYYGYTF
TGCAGTGCGCGGGACCGCCGATACTATGGCTACACCTTC
>TRBV7-6|TRBD1|TRBJ1-1|.
CANSPRTGSVYVAEAFF
TGTGCCAACAGCCCTCGGACAGGGTCGGTTTATGTAGCTGAAGCTTTCTTC
>TRBV29-1|.|TRBJ1-1|.
CSVTRREAFF
TGCAGCGTTACCAGGAGGGAAGCTTTCTTT
>TRBV29-1|.|TRBJ2-1|many
CSVEVYNEQFF
TGCAGCGTTGAGGTCTACAATGAGCAGTTCTTC